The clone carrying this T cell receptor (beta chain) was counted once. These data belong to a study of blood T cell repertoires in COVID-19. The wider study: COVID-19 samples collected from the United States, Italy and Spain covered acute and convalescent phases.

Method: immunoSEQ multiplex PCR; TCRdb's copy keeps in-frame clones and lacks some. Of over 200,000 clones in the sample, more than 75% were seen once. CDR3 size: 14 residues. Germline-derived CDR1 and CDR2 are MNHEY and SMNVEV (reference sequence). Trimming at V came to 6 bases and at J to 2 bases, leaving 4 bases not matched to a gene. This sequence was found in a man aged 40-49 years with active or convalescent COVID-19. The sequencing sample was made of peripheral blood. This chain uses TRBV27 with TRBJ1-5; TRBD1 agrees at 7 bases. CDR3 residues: CASSYTGGNQPQHF. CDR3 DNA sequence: TGTGCCAGCAGCTATACAGGGGGCAATCAGCCCCAGCATTTT.